This T cell receptor beta chain comes out of a study of CD4 and CD8 cells across lung adenocarcinoma regions listed by TCRdb under 2018. Background on the whole study: To look at intratumor heterogeneity in the T cell receptor repertoire, the study compared tumor centers against tumor margins.

Patients with localized lung adenocarcinoma, a subtype of non-small cell lung cancer, were used as donors. These samples came from the centers of localized lung adenocarcinomas. For TCR repertoire analysis, CD8+ T cells taken from tumor tissue were profiled apart from CD4+ T cells. The CDR3 has 12 amino acids, counting the end cysteine and phenylalanine. Just CDR3 DNA is preserved here, 36 bases in frame from base 1. V is clipped by 6 bases and J by 6 bases, and the sequence between their germline boundaries is 10 bases long. Sequences SGHDN (CDR1) and FVKESK (CDR2) are obtained from the germline V gene. Library method: PCR. Sequenced using a HiSeq X Ten. TCRdb trimmed public reads at Q25 via fastp, called clones via MiXCR and kept in-frame beta chains. Records with the same CDR3 protein are collapsed into one entry carrying the most frequent genes and DNA. In all, the sample holds 10,000 to 15,000 distinct CDR3 sequences, and approximately 57% of those were seen once. In total, the top ten clones hold 30% to 40% of the sample.

On this clonotype itself: The clone's antigen remains unknown. Base qualities are not provided; no much larger clone lies one nucleotide away.

The rearranged segments are TRBV14 and TRBJ2-3, with TRBD2 as a weak D call on 5 bases. Sequenced sample: CD8+ T cells from the center of a lung tumor. The meaning of the sample's cell subset or site label: tumor center region. This clonotype originated in a female donor with lung adenocarcinoma. The CD4 and CD8 labels of this study may be unreliable. At the DNA level, the sequence is TGTGCCAGCAGTTCGGGATTTGATACGCAGTATTTT. Translated, this gives CASSSGFDTQYF.